Given below is one T cell receptor beta chain in context. Its antigen is unidentified. The junction departs from the called germline gene at one end, perhaps through a read error. This entry comes from a study of Graves' ophthalmopathy and Graves' hyperthyroidism. Ophthalmopathy was moderately-to-severely active, CAS at least 3, NOSPECS at least 4, lasting under 3 months. Diagnosis was based on clinical symptoms, serum thyroxine, TRAb, thyroid ultrasound and orbital computed tomography. Study-wide results and caveats: Prediction of ophthalmopathy progression reached less than 71% sensitivity and approximately 73% specificity. The majority of expanded thyroid clonotypes above 0.001 frequency also occurred in blood.

TCR beta CDR3 regions were amplified from RNA transcripts. RT-PCR with HTBI primers came first, then second-round multiplex PCR. TCRdb reanalysed the multiplex PCR reads using MiXCR and keeps one entry per CDR3 protein. The sample shows roughly 220,000 distinct CDR3 sequences, about 46% of them seen only once. Germline V gives CDR1 SGHKS, CDR2 YYEKEE (reference sequence). CDR3 length equals 16 residues. The clonotype originates from an adult man with Graves' ophthalmopathy. The V and J genes are TRBV5-5 and TRBJ1-3; D ambiguous. Material: peripheral blood. CDR3 coding DNA: TGCGCCAGCAGCTTACAAAGTTTATTCTCTGGAAACACCATATATTTT. This encodes CASSLQSLFSGNTIYF.